This T cell receptor (beta chain) was profiled in a study of CD8+CD57+ T cells in acquired aplastic anemia. Study-level information: Yields of DNA that came from sorted CD4+ and CD8+ cells averaged about 3 ug. Sequencing produced an average of roughly 11 million reads per healthy donor for CD4+ cells.

Whole-study results and caveats: The number of CD8+ CDR3 sequences shared by patients and controls was twenty-nine.

Note on this clonotype: Its antigen remains unknown. One base away lies a much larger clone, so this may be a sequencing read error. This CDR3 fails to terminate in the conserved phenylalanine or tryptophan, so it likely reflects a read error.

TCR beta VDJ and CDR3 profiling used genomic DNA as template. TCRdb used MiXCR to reprocess the reads, holding one entry per CDR3 protein. Of about 190,000 distinct CDR3 sequences listed, about 53% are singletons. Sequenced sample: sorted CD4+, CD8+, or CD8+CD57+ T cells (not recorded which) from PBMCs. The clonotype was recovered from a human donor in good health, serving as a control.

Here the CDR3 reads CASSLPGQRATAFL. The DNA of the CDR3 is TGTGCCAGCAGTTTACCGGGACAGCGGGCGACGGCTTTCCTT. J is TRBJ1-1 and V is TRBV28; 7 bases agree with TRBD1. V gave up 2 bases and J gave up 11 bases; unmatched junction bases: 11. The CDR3 totals 14 residues. Per the germline V gene, CDR1 is MDHEN and CDR2 is SYDVKM.